This T cell receptor (beta chain) was obtained from a study of long-term antiretroviral therapy in people with HIV. General study points: Across all time points, the repertoire was dominated by clones that expanded before ART. Diversity rose after ART but stayed below transplant donor controls. Repertoires in HIV (unlike those of controls) had narrower CDR3 length ranges.

This CDR3 is built from 14 residues. CDR1 is SGHDT, CDR2 YYEEEE, per germline. Between the trimmed V and J ends, which lost 0 bases and 3 bases, there was a span of 9 bases. Details on this clone: As yet, its antigen is unknown.

Sequencing relied on immunoSEQ assay v3.0, run at survey level. Libraries were prepared by immunoSEQ multiplex PCR; TCRdb keeps only in-frame clonotypes and omits some of them. This table holds about 19,000 clones, about 80% found once. The sequence came from a woman in her 40s with HIV. The V call is TRBV5-6, the J call TRBJ1-2; weak D call: TRBD1 (5 bases). Here the sequenced sample was unsorted PBMCs, taken 0.2 years after starting antiretroviral therapy. The CDR3 DNA is TGTGCCAGCAGCTTGGGGGCGGGGGACTATGGCTACACCTTC. Translation gives CASSLGAGDYGYTF.